The 17 T cell receptor beta chains given below trace back to one sample, sequenced in a study of molecular identifiers for immune sequencing clone quantification. TCRdb reprocessed the PCR reads via MiXCR and lists one record per CDR3 protein. The repertoire holds about 67,000 distinct CDR3 sequences, with around 17% as singletons. The sample comprised naive CD8+ T cells from blood, with Jurkat cell RNA spiked in. Noted subset: FACS-sorted CD8+CD4-CCR7+CD45RA+ naive T cells. The receptors derive from a human donor in good health. Some libraries in this study had Jurkat cell RNA spiked in.

This chain links TRBV5-4 with TRBJ2-7; 11 bases align to TRBD2. The CDR3 spans 15 residues. Germline V CDR1 and CDR2: SGHNT, YYREEE (reference sequence). V was pared by 4 bases and J by 4 bases, with 7 bases of the junction left unmatched. CDR3 residues: CASSETSGTFYEQYF. The DNA of the CDR3 is TGTGCCAGCAGCGAGACTAGCGGGACGTTTTACGAGCAGTACTTC.

This clonotype was seen many times. The CDR3 DNA sequence: TGTGCCAGCCAGACTAGCGGGAACACAGATACGCAGTATTTT. Its translation: CASQTSGNTDTQYF. This chain connects TRBV28 to TRBJ2-3; 11 positions match TRBD2. The trim removed 8 bases at V and 2 bases at J, leaving 3 bases unmatched. The CDR3 extends over 14 amino acids. Germline CDR1 is MDHEN and CDR2 is SYDVKM.

This clonotype was recorded many times. The chain employs TRBV9 and TRBJ2-2; the D is unclear. The CDR3 loop spans 13 amino acids. The V end lost 1 base, the J end lost 1 base, and 2 bases lay between the germline ends. In germline, CDR1 is SGDLS, CDR2 YYNGEE. Here the CDR3 reads CASSVQNTGELFF. The CDR3 DNA follows: TGTGCCAGCAGCGTACAGAACACCGGGGAGCTGTTTTTT. Variable domain in full (rest from reference TRBV9 and TRBJ2-2): DSGVTQTPKHLITATGQRVTLRCSPRSGDLSVYWYQQSLDQGLQFLIQYYNGEERAKGNILERFSAQQFPDLHSELNLSSLELGDSALYFCASSVQNTGELFFGEGSRLTVL.

This clonotype showed up just a few times. The chain has TRBV9 and TRBJ1-1; TRBD1 might be the D (6 bases). The CDR3 contains 16 residues. CDR1 and CDR2 from the germline V gene are SGDLS and YYNGEE. V lost 0 bases to trimming and J lost 1 base, with 13 bases between them. The CDR3 DNA sequence: TGTGCCAGCAGCGTAGGGCGCGGGGGGCCGAACACTGAAGCTTTCTTT. This codes for CASSVGRGGPNTEAFF.

This clonotype occurred many times. The chain has TRBV3-1 and TRBJ2-1; D perhaps matches TRBD1 (5 bases). The CDR3 totals 17 residues. Trimming removed 5 bases at V and 0 bases at J, with 17 bases between. CDR1 is LGHDT and CDR2 is YNNKEL in the germline V gene (reference sequence). The CDR3 sequence is CASSLGLALSSYNEQFF. The CDR3 nucleotides are TGTGCCAGCAGCTTGGGGCTGGCACTGAGCTCCTACAATGAGCAGTTCTTC.

This clonotype was detected only a few times. The chain carries TRBV7-9 and TRBJ2-1; no definite D call. Trimming stripped 1 base from V and 5 bases from J, with 6 bases between. Germline V gene data show CDR1 as SEHNR and CDR2 as FQNEAQ (reference sequence). This CDR3 contains 13 residues. As DNA, the CDR3 is TGTGCCAGCAGCTTAGACCAAAACAATGAGCAGTTCTTC. Translation gives CASSLDQNNEQFF.

About this clonotype: A much larger clone sits a single nucleotide away, making a read error possible. The V gene is TRBV12-5, the J gene TRBJ2-2, with 9 bases aligning to TRBD1. V dropped 4 bases and J dropped 3; count of bases not matched to a gene: 3. The CDR3 covers 15 residues. Germline V gene data show CDR1 as LGHNT and CDR2 as FRNRAP. The CDR3 protein is CASGSRTGDTGELFF. The DNA of the CDR3 is TGTGCTAGTGGTTCGCGGACAGGGGACACCGGGGAGCTGTTTTTT. Combining the CDR3 with reference TRBV12-5 and TRBJ2-2 gives the whole variable domain DARVTQTPRHKVTEMGQEVTMRCQPILGHNTVFWYRQTMMQGLELLAYFRNRAPLDDSGMPKDRFSAEMPDATLATLKIQPSEPRDSAVYFCASGSRTGDTGELFFGEGSRLTVL.

This clonotype showed up many times. The gene calls are TRBV11-2 and TRBJ2-3; D is unresolved. The CDR3 contains 13 residues. CDR1 is SGHAT, CDR2 FQNNGV, per germline. V was cut by 4 bases and J by 4 bases, with 9 bases left in between. This CDR3 reads CASSSYFADTQYF. DNA of the CDR3: TGTGCCAGCAGCTCCTATTTTGCAGATACGCAGTATTTT.

This clonotype came up a few times. The chain couples TRBV27 to TRBJ2-1; 8 positions match TRBD2. Losses at the gene ends were 8 bases for V and 9 bases for J; bases not matched to a gene: 3. CDR1 is MNHEY, CDR2 SMNVEV, per germline (reference sequence). This CDR3 has 11 amino acids. In DNA form, the CDR3 reads TGTGCCAGCGGCGGGGGGTTTGAGCAGTTCTTC. It specifies CASGGGFEQFF.

This clonotype was seen repeatedly, ten times or more. This chain connects TRBV7-9 to TRBJ2-5; D might be TRBD1 (5 bases). CDR3 length: 14 residues. Trimming cost V 6 bases and J 5 bases, with 16 bases left between them. Germline V gene sequence: CDR1 SEHNR, CDR2 FQNEAQ (reference sequence). DNA for the CDR3: TGTGCCAGCAGTAAAGCGTTGGGGCCGGAGACCCAGTACTTC. Residues: CASSKALGPETQYF. The entire variable domain, with the rest obtained from reference TRBV7-9 and TRBJ2-5, is as follows: DTGVSQNPRHKITKRGQNVTFRCDPISEHNRLYWYRQTLGQGPEFLTYFQNEAQLEKSRLLSDRFSAERPKGSFSTLEIQRTEQGDSAMYLCASSKALGPETQYFGPGTRLLVL.

In its sample, this clonotype was seen many times. The CDR3 reads CSVDILTGVSEAFF. Here the CDR3 DNA reads TGCAGCGTTGATATTCTCACTGGGGTCTCGGAAGCTTTCTTT. The rearrangement uses TRBV29-1 and TRBJ1-1; D gene uncertain. The CDR3 extends over 14 amino acids. V was clipped by 3 bases and J by 8 bases, with 19 bases between them. Germline assignment: CDR1 SQVTM and CDR2 ANQGSEA.

Of note for this clonotype: The junction departs from germline at one end; a sequencing error may be responsible. V is TRBV28 and J is TRBJ1-1, with 10 bases that match TRBD1. Per germline, CDR1 MDHEN and CDR2 SYDVKM. The CDR3 is 18 amino acids. The CDR3: CASSLRTGGGNMSTEAFF. As DNA, the CDR3 is TGTGCCAGCAGTTTAAGGACAGGGGGAGGGAACATGAGCACTGAAGCCTTCTTT.

This clonotype was seen repeatedly, ten times or more. The V gene is TRBV12-3 or TRBV12-4, the J gene TRBJ2-7; D gene ambiguous. V was trimmed by 5 bases and J by 0 bases, leaving 11 bases between them. The CDR3 length is 14 residues. As DNA, the CDR3 is TGTGCCAGCAGTCTCCGTTCGCACTCCTACGAGCAGTACTTC. Translating gives CASSLRSHSYEQYF.

A remark on this clonotype: Because it lacks the conserved phenylalanine or tryptophan at the end, this CDR3 is likely a read error. The chain employs TRBV3-1 and TRBJ1-2; unclear D gene. The germline gives CDR1 LGHDT, CDR2 YNNKEL (reference sequence). V was clipped by 6 bases and J by 2 bases, with 22 bases between them. The CDR3 consists of 17 residues. As DNA, the CDR3 is TGTGCCAGCAGACAAAGGCAAGCCGGCCCGAACAACTATGGCTACACCTTA. It specifies CASRQRQAGPNNYGYTL.

This clonotype occurred many times. The J gene is TRBJ1-2, the V gene TRBV15; D is undetermined. The CDR3 totals 15 residues. Germline CDR1 and CDR2: LNHNV and YYDKDF (reference sequence). V lost 3 bases and J 1 base, leaving 12 bases between the germline ends. The CDR3 loop is CATSSQKWDNYGYTF. In DNA form, the CDR3 reads TGTGCCACCAGCAGCCAGAAATGGGATAACTATGGCTACACCTTC.

V gene TRBV27 combines with J gene TRBJ2-7, with D uncertain. Trimming cost V 3 bases and J 1 base, with 7 bases left between them. The germline V gene has CDR1 MNHEY and CDR2 SMNVEV (reference sequence). This CDR3 contains 13 residues. CDR3 in amino acids: CASSFSFSYEQYF. The DNA of the CDR3 is TGTGCCAGCAGTTTTAGTTTTTCCTACGAGCAGTACTTC.

Concerning this clonotype itself: As the CDR3 is not closed by the conserved phenylalanine or tryptophan, this likely results from a read error. V is TRBV30 and J is TRBJ1-1, with D possibly matching TRBD1 (5 bases). The CDR3 is made up of 14 amino acids. In germline, CDR1 is GTSNPN, CDR2 SVGIG (reference sequence). V was trimmed by 2 bases and J by 1 base, leaving 11 bases between them. As DNA, the CDR3 is TGTGCCTGGAGTACGGGACGGACGAACACTGAAGCTTTCCTT. It is translated as CAWSTGRTNTEAFL.